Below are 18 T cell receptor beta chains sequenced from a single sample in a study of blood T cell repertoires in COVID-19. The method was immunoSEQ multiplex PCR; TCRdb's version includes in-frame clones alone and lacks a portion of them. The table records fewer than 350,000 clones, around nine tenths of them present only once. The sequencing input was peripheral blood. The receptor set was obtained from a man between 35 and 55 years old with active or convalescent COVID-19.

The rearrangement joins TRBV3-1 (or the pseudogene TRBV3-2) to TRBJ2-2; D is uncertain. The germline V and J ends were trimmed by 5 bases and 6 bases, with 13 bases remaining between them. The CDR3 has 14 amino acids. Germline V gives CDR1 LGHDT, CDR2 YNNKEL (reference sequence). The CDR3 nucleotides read TGTGCCAGCAGCTTAAGCTACTCGTCCGGGGAGCTGTTTTTT. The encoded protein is CASSLSYSSGELFF.

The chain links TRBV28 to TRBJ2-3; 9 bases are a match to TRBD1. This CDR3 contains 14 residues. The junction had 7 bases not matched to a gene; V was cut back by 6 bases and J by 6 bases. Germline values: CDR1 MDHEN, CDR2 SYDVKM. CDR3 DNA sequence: TGTGCCAGCAGCCGGGACAGGGCATCCGATACGCAGTATTTT. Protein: CASSRDRASDTQYF.

The CDR3 region has the DNA TGTGCCAGTAGTATAGAACCGGGACTAGCGGGACTTAGCACAGATACGCAGTATTTT. Protein sequence: CASSIEPGLAGLSTDTQYF. J is TRBJ2-3 and V is TRBV19, with 13 bases fitting TRBD2. This CDR3 is 19 amino acids long. J was trimmed by 0 bases and V by 0 bases; bases with no gene match: 6. CDR1 and CDR2 (germline): LNHDA, SQIVND (reference sequence).

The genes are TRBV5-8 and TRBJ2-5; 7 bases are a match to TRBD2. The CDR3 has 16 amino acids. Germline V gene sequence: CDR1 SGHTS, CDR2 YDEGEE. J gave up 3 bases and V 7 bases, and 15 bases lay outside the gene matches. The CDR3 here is CASGPGVGGSEETQYF. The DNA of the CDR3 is TGTGCCAGCGGACCTGGAGTCGGCGGGAGTGAAGAGACCCAGTACTTC. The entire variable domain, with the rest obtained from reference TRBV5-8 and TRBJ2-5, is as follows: EAGVTQSPTHLIKTRGQQATLRCSPISGHTSVYWYQQALGLGLQFLLWYDEGEERNRGNFPPRFSGRQFPNYSSELNVNALELEDSALYLCASGPGVGGSEETQYFGPGTRLLVL.

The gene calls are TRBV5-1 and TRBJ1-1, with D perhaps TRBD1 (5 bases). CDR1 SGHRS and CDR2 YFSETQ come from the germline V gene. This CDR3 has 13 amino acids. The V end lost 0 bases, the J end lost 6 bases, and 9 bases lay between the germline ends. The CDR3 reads CASSLGTGAEAFF. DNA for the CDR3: TGCGCCAGCAGCTTGGGTACAGGCGCTGAAGCTTTCTTT.

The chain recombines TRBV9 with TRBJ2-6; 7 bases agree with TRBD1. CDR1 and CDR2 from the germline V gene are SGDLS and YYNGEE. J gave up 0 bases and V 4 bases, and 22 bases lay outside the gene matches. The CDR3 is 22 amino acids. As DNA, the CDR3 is TGTGCCAGCAGCCAACCGACGGACAGGTCTCGCTCACCCATCTCTGGGGCCAACGTCCTGACTTTC. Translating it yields CASSQPTDRSRSPISGANVLTF.

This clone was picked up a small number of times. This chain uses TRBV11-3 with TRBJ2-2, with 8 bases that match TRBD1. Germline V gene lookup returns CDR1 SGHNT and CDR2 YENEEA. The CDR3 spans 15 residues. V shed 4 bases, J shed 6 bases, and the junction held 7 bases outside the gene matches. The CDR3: CASSYRTGKAGELFF. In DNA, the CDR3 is TGTGCCAGCAGCTACCGGACAGGGAAAGCCGGGGAGCTGTTTTTT.

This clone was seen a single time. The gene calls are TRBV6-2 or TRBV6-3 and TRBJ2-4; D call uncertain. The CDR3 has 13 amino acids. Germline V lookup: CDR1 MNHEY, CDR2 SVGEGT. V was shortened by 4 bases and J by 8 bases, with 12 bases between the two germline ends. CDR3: CASSSDLGDIQYF. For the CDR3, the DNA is TGTGCCAGCAGTTCCGATCTGGGCGACATTCAGTACTTC.

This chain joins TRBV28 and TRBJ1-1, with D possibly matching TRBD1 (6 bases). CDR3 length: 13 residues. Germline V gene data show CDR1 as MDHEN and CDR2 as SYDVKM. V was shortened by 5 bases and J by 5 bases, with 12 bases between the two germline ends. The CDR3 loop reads CASSRRGSTEAFF. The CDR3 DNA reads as TGTGCCAGCAGTCGAAGGGGGAGTACTGAAGCTTTCTTT.

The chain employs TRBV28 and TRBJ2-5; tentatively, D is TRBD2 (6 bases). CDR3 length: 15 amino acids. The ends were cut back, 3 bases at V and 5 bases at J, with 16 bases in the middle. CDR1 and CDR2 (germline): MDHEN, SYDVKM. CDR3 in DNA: TGTGCCAGCAGTTTCAGGGCCCTGGAGGGTGAGACCCAGTACTTC. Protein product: CASSFRALEGETQYF.

CDR3 sequence (DNA): TGCGCCAGCAGCTTCCGGGACAGGGGTCAAGATACGCAGTATTTT. Translating it yields CASSFRDRGQDTQYF. The gene calls are TRBV5-1 and TRBJ2-3, with TRBD1 matching 10 bases. J was trimmed by 5 bases and V by 2 bases; bases with no gene match: 5. The CDR3 has 15 residues. Germline CDR1 is SGHRS and CDR2 is YFSETQ.

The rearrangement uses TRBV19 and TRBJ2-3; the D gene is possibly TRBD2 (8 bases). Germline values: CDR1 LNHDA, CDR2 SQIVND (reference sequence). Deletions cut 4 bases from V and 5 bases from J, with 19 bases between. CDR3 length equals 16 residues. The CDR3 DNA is TGTGCCAGTAGTAAGGGACAGCCCAGCGGGGGAGATACGCAGTATTTT. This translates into CASSKGQPSGGDTQYF.

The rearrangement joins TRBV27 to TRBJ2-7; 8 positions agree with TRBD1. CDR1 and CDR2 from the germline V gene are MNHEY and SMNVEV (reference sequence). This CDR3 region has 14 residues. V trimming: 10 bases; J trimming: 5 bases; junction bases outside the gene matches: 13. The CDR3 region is CANTIGQGCHEQYF. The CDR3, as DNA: TGTGCCAACACTATCGGACAGGGATGCCACGAGCAGTACTTC.

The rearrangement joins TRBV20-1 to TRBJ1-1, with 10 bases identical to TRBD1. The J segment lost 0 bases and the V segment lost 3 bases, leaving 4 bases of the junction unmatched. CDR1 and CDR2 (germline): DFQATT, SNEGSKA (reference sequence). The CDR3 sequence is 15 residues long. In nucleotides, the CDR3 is TGCAGTGCTAGTAAGGACAGGGGGATGAACACTGAAGCTTTCTTT. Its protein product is CSASKDRGMNTEAFF.

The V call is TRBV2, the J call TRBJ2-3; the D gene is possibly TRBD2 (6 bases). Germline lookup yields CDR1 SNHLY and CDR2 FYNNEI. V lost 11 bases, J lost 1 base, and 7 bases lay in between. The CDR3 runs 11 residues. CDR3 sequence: CASGGTDTQYF. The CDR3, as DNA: TGTGCCTCGGGGGGCACAGATACGCAGTATTTT.

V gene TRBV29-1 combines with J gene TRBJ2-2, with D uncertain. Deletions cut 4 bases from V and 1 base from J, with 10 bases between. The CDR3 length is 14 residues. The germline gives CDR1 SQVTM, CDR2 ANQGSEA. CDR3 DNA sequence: TGCAGCGTTGTTGGGCGAGAGAACACCGGGGAGCTGTTTTTT. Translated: CSVVGRENTGELFF.

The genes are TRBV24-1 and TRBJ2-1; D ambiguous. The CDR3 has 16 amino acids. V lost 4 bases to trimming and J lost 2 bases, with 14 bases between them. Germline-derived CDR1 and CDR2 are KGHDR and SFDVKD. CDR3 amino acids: CATSDEALPPYNEQFF. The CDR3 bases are TGTGCCACCAGTGACGAGGCACTTCCCCCCTACAATGAGCAGTTCTTC.

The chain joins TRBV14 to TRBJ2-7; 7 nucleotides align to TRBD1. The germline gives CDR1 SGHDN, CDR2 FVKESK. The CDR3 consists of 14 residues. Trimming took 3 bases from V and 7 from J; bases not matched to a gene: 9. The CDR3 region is CASSQRPGQPEQYF. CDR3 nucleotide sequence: TGTGCCAGCAGCCAGCGACCGGGACAGCCTGAGCAGTACTTC.